Listed here are 7 T cell receptor beta chains from one sample, sequenced in a study of T cells in Graves' hyperthyroidism and ophthalmopathy. Using RNA transcripts as the source, TCR beta CDR3 regions were amplified. The TCR CDR3 first-round RT-PCR relied on the HTBI primer set. TCRdb passed the multiplex PCR reads through MiXCR, listing each CDR3 protein once. The sample carries about 380,000 distinct CDR3 sequences, roughly 20% recorded once. Sequenced input: blood. The source is a man between 18 and 35 years old with Graves' ophthalmopathy.

This clonotype was seen only a few times. The chain carries TRBV19 and TRBJ1-1, with TRBD1 identical over 7 bases. J lost 0 bases, V lost 5 bases, and 9 bases had no gene match. Per the germline V gene, CDR1 is LNHDA and CDR2 is SQIVND (reference sequence). The CDR3 is 16 amino acids. The CDR3 DNA is TGTGCCAGTAGTCCGGGGACAGCAAGAATGAACACTGAAGCTTTCTTT. Amino acid sequence: CASSPGTARMNTEAFF.

This clonotype was seen ten or more times. The rearrangement joins TRBV28 to TRBJ1-5; maybe TRBD1 (5 bases). The CDR3 extends over 15 amino acids. CDR1 and CDR2 (germline): MDHEN, SYDVKM. The V end was cut by 3 bases, the J end by 3 bases, with 12 bases between. CDR3 protein: CASSFQSGPNQPQHF. The CDR3 DNA reads as TGTGCCAGCAGTTTTCAGTCGGGGCCCAATCAGCCCCAGCATTTT.

In its sample, this clonotype was seen a few times. The V gene is TRBV27, the J gene TRBJ2-7; 10 positions match TRBD1. Trimming cost V 8 bases and J 6 bases; bases outside gene matches: 10. The germline V gene encodes CDR1 MNHEY and CDR2 SMNVEV (reference sequence). The CDR3 has 14 residues. Here the CDR3 DNA reads TGTGCCAGCGTAAAGGGGACAGGGGCTGGCGAGCAGTACTTC. It specifies CASVKGTGAGEQYF.

This clonotype was counted at least ten times. J is TRBJ2-7 and V is TRBV11-2; D ambiguous. Per the germline V gene, CDR1 is SGHAT and CDR2 is FQNNGV. V was cut by 0 bases and J by 0 bases, with 6 bases left in between. This CDR3 contains 14 residues. The CDR3 spells CASSLDPSSYEQYF. CDR3 coding DNA: TGTGCCAGCAGCTTAGACCCGAGCTCCTACGAGCAGTACTTC.

The chain is built from TRBV3-1 and TRBJ1-1, with D unclear. Germline values: CDR1 LGHDT, CDR2 YNNKEL (reference sequence). The CDR3 is made up of 15 amino acids. The V end lost 0 bases, the J end lost 4 bases, and 12 bases lay between the germline ends. The CDR3 loop reads CASSQDAAGSTEAFF. The CDR3 coding sequence is TGTGCCAGCAGCCAAGACGCAGCGGGGAGCACTGAAGCTTTCTTT.

This clonotype has ten or more counts. The chain is built from TRBV3-1 and TRBJ2-7, with D possibly matching TRBD1 (5 bases). V shed 1 base and J shed 4 bases, with 11 bases lying between them. This CDR3 spans 14 amino acids. Germline loops: CDR1 LGHDT, CDR2 YNNKEL (reference sequence). For the CDR3, the DNA is TGTGCCAGCAGCCAAGGTCCAGGGCAATACGAGCAGTACTTC. Amino acid sequence: CASSQGPGQYEQYF.

The CDR3 loop reads CASSITLDGGEQYF. The CDR3 nucleotides are TGTGCCAGTAGTATTACTTTGGACGGGGGCGAGCAGTACTTC. V gene TRBV19 combines with J gene TRBJ2-7; TRBD2 might be the D (6 bases). Germline V gene data show CDR1 as LNHDA and CDR2 as SQIVND (reference sequence). V lost 3 bases, J lost 6 bases, and 15 bases lay in between. CDR3 size: 14 residues.